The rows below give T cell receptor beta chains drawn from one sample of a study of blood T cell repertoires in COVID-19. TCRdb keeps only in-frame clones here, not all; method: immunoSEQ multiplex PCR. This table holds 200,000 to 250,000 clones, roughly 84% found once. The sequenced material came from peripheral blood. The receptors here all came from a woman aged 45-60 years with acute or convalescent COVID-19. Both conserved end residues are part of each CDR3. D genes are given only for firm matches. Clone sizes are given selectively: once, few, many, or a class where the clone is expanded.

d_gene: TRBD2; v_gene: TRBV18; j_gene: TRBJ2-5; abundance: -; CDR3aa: CASSLGPREGETQYF; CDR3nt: TGTGCCAGCTCCCTCGGTCCACGGGAGGGAGAGACCCAGTACTTC
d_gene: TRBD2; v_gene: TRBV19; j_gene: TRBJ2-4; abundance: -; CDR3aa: CASSISGRGNIQYF; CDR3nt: TGTGCCAGTAGTATTAGCGGGAGAGGAAACATTCAGTACTTC
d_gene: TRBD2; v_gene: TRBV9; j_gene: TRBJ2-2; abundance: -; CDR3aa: CASRMGGTNTGELFF; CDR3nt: TGTGCCAGCAGAATGGGGGGGACCAACACCGGGGAGCTGTTTTTT
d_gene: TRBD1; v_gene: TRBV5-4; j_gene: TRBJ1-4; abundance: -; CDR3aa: CASSLGLQGGNEKLFF; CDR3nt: TGTGCCAGCAGCTTGGGGCTACAGGGGGGGAATGAAAAACTGTTTTTT
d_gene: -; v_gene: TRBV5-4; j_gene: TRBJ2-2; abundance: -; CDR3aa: CASSSGLRIGELFF; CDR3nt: TGTGCCAGCAGCTCGGGACTCCGGATCGGGGAGCTGTTTTTT
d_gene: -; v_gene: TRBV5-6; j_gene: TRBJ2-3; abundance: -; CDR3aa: CASSLRSGFATDTQYF; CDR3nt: TGTGCCAGCAGCTTGCGGAGTGGATTCGCCACAGATACGCAGTATTTT
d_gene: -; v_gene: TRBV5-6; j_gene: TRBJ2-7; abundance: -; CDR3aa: CASSQNYEQYF; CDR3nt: TGTGCCAGCAGCCAAAACTACGAGCAGTACTTC
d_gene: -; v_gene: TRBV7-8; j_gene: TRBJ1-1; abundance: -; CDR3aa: CASSLVLSGVNTEAFF; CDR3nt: TGTGCCAGCAGCTTAGTCCTTTCGGGGGTAAACACTGAAGCTTTCTTT
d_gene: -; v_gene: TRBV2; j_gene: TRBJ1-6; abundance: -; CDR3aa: CASSDQGSYNSPLHF; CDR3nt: TGTGCCAGCAGTGATCAGGGGTCCTATAATTCACCCCTCCACTTT
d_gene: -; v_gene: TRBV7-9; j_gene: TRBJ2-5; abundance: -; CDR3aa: CATQALPGEGETQYF; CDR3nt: TGTGCCACCCAAGCTCTACCGGGAGAAGGGGAGACCCAGTACTTC
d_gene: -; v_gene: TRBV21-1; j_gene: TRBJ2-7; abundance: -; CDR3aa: CASSKLPEREGPYEQYF; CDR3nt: TGTGCCAGCAGCAAACTCCCTGAGCGGGAGGGCCCGTACGAGCAGTACTTC
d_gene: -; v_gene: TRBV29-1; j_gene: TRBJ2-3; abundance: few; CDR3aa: CSVRQVADTQYF; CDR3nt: TGCAGCGTTCGACAGGTCGCAGATACGCAGTATTTT
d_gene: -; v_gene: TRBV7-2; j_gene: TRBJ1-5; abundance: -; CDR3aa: CASSPYPRSNQPQHF; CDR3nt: TGTGCCAGCAGCCCCTATCCGCGTAGCAATCAGCCCCAGCATTTT
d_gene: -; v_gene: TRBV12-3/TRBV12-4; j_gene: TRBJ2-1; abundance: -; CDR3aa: CASSPWRRNEQFF; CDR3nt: TGTGCCAGCAGTCCATGGCGGCGGAATGAGCAGTTCTTC
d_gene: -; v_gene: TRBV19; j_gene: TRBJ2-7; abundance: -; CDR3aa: CASSRDSLYEQYF; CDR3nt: TGTGCCAGCTCGCGGGACAGCCTCTACGAGCAGTACTTC
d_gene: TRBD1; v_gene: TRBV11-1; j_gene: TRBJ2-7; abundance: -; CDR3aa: CASSKHYRGDYEQYF; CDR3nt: TGTGCCAGCAGCAAGCACTACAGGGGCGACTACGAGCAGTACTTC
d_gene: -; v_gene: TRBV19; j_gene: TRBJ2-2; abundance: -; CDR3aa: CASRTVLNTGELFF; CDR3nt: TGTGCCAGTCGGACAGTACTAAACACCGGGGAGCTGTTTTTT